This T cell receptor (beta chain) stems from a study of blood T cell repertoires in COVID-19. Original methodology: Scientists estimated how many nucleated cells there were by amplifying reference gene primers. Clones were read by immunoSEQ multiplex PCR, and TCRdb kept only the in-frame ones, dropping some. V, J and clone size reflect that table, while D and trimming were determined from the DNA. The table includes 150,000 to 200,000 clones, around four fifths detected once. Trimming removed 6 bases from V and 8 bases from J; junction bases left unmatched: 9. Germline-derived CDR1 and CDR2 are LNHDA and SQIVND (reference sequence). The CDR3 extends over 13 amino acids.

The clonotype originates from a woman in her 30s with acute or convalescent COVID-19. The sample comprised peripheral blood. The chain employs TRBV19 and TRBJ1-2; 7 bases map to TRBD1. The CDR3 DNA sequence: TGTGCCAGTAGCCAGGGGGGAGTCTACGGCTACACCTTC. Residues: CASSQGGVYGYTF.